This T cell receptor beta chain was recorded in a study of shared clonotypes between healthy human individuals (dated by TCRdb to about 2020). Background on the whole study: The cohort included three men and a couple of women between 18 and 49 years of age. Per donor, leukapheresis produced somewhere between about 0.94 and 9.5 billion PBMCs. The study deeply sequenced blood TCR repertoires of about five healthy adults to estimate repertoire size and the extent of clonotype sharing between individuals. Per donor, three plates each were used for CD4 naive and CD4 memory, two for CD8 naive, and one for CD8 memory. Different laboratories and diverse techniques were used to prepare libraries and sequence TCR repertoires, to increase sequencing depth and limit assay-specific biases. Summary of the overall study and its limitations: Compared with non-shared clonotypes, the clonotypes found in all four sorted-subset donors had higher generation probabilities. Sampling was restricted to blood, and TCR repertoires in tissues likely differ from the TCR repertoires found in blood. Based on pairwise subsampling, the degree of clonotype sharing among donors was expected to be affected by sequencing depth. Even with the large sequencing depth, rarefaction of the sorted-subset datasets indicated that sequencing was incomplete. When a handful of donors were compared, the shared fraction of clonotypes was about 5.4% for naive CD4, roughly 3.4% for naive CD8, more than 2% for memory CD4, and less than 0.45% for memory CD8. Larger estimated clonotype richness was generally found for naive subsets than for memory subsets. The genetic and exposure-history diversity represented was limited by the small number of donors.

The donors were healthy, HIV-negative adults who had no recently reported acute infections or vaccinations. Every donor was a Caucasian adult living in Nashville, Tennessee, USA. CD4+ T cells were enriched by magnetic negative selection, after which naive cells were positively selected on CD45RA and the negative fraction was taken as the memory subset. Blood was collected by leukapheresis, and PBMCs were isolated by Ficoll-Histopaque density gradient centrifugation and then cryopreserved in liquid nitrogen vapor phase. Analytical flow cytometry was used to check the purity and quantity of each magnetically sorted T cell population. Genomic DNA was isolated from every sorted fraction and measured by UV absorbance on a Nanodrop 2000c. Note on this clone: What antigen it recognizes has not been identified. Base quality data are lacking; no much larger clone is found one base away.

V sheds 4 bases and J sheds 2 bases, leaving 14 bases between their ends. The germline V gene yields LGHNA for CDR1 and YSLEER for CDR2. Counted from cysteine to phenylalanine, this CDR3 has 15 amino acids. CDR3 DNA only is kept here, 45 bases in frame from base 1. Using the deep immunoSEQ assay, multiplex PCR amplified TCR CDR3 regions from genomic DNA. Extracted genomic DNA from each cell subset was spread evenly across all wells of several immunoSEQ 96-well plates, with each plate serving as a replicate. Each replicate PCR for sorted subsets received about 200 ng genomic DNA, equal to about 30,000 T cell genomes. Purified libraries were measured with a Qubit 3.0 fluorometer, size-checked on a Bioanalyzer 2100, and measured again with the KAPA Library Quantification kit. Every immunoSEQ 96-well plate was sequenced on a separate single-read 150-cycle Illumina NextSeq 550 flow cell. From the authors' description of their analysis: The immunoSEQ output contained only junctional sequences without quality scores, so filtering could not match that applied to full-length reads. To assign V/J genes and CDR3, sequences were annotated against IMGT germline references using PyIR, a Python wrapper for IgBLAST v1.9. Any read was removed if the V/J assignment was weak (E-value above 1e-6), the CDR3 was missing, or the read contained stop codons, out-of-frame junctions, or ambiguous translated residues. A V3J clonotype was defined by an identical inferred V gene, J gene, and CDR3 amino acid sequence. Percentage overlap between repertoires was computed as shared unique clonotypes divided by the size of the smaller repertoire. Repertoire richness was assessed with RTK rarefaction, the Chao1 estimator, and Recon v2.1 estimates of unobserved clonotypes. OLGA was used to compute generation probabilities for all TCRbeta clonotypes that the gDNA method yielded from a handful of donors. TCRdb mirrors the immuneACCESS table, restricted to in-frame sequences. Some clones are absent from its copies; in checked studies, under half trace to an unresolved V gene, and the reason for the others is unknown. That table gives V, J and clone size, and the DNA gave D and trimming. The table for this sample lists 2 million to 3 million clones; roughly nine tenths of them were counted only once. Of the sample, 0.13% to 0.15% falls within the top ten clones.

This receptor was obtained from a man younger than 35 in good health. The chain is encoded by TRBV4-3 joined to TRBJ2-5; there is no confident call for the D gene. Sequenced input: naive CD4+ T cells sorted from blood. The cell subset or site label on this specimen signifies: CD45RA+ positively selected. The CDR3 reads as follows: CASSPERNRQETQYF. The DNA reads TGCGCCAGCAGCCCGGAACGGAACAGACAAGAGACCCAGTACTTC.